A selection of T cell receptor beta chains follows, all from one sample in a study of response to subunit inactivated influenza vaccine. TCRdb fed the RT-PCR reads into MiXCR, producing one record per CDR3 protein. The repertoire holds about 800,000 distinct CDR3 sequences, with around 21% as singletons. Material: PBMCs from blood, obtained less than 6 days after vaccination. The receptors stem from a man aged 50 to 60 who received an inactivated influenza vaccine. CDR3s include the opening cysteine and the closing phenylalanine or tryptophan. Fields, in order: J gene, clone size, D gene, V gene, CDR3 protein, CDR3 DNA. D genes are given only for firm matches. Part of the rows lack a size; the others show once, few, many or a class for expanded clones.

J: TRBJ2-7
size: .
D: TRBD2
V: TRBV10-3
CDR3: CAIREDGGSWYEQYF
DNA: TGTGCCATCAGGGAGGATGGCGGGAGCTGGTACGAGCAGTACTTC

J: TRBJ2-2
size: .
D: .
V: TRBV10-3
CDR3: CAIMREGTGELFF
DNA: TGTGCCATCATGAGGGAAGGCACCGGGGAGCTGTTTTTT

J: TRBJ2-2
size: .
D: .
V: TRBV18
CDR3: CASSQVAGELFF
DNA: TGTGCCAGCTCACAGGTGGCCGGGGAGCTGTTTTTT

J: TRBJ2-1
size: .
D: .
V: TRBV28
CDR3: CASSLFVSELRQFF
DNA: TGTGCCAGCAGTTTATTTGTTTCGGAGCTTCGGCAGTTCTTC

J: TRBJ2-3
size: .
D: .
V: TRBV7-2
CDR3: CASKPRTDTQYF
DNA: TGTGCCAGCAAGCCTCGCACAGATACGCAGTATTTT

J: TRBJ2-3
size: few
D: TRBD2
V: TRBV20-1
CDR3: CSATGLANTDTQYF
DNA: TGCAGCGCGACGGGACTAGCGAACACAGATACGCAGTATTTT

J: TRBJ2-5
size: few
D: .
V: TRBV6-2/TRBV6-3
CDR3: CASSHKETQYF
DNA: TGTGCCAGCAGCCATAAAGAGACCCAGTACTTC

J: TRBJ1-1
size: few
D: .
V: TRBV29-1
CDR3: CSVARGIGTEAFF
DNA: TGCAGCGTTGCAAGGGGGATAGGCACTGAAGCTTTCTTT

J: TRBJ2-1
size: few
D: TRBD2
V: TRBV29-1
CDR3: CSVEGTTSGGRYNEQFF
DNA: TGCAGCGTTGAAGGGACGACTAGCGGGGGCCGCTACAATGAGCAGTTCTTC

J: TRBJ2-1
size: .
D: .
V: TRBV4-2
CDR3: CASSQSGTRGENEQFF
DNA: TGTGCCAGCAGCCAATCTGGGACTCGCGGGGAAAATGAGCAGTTCTTC

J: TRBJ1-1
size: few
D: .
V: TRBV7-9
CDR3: CASSTMNTEAFF
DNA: TGTGCCAGCAGCACCATGAACACTGAAGCTTTCTTT

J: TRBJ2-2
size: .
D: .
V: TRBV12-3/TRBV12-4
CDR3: CASRVEGFTGELFF
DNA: TGTGCAAGCAGGGTTGAGGGGTTCACCGGGGAGCTGTTTTTT

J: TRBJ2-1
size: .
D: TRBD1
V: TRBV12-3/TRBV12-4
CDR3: CASRLGTGEYNEQFF
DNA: TGTGCCAGCAGGCTCGGGACAGGGGAATACAATGAGCAGTTCTTC

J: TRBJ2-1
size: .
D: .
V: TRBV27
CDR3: CASSSESNEQFF
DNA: TGTGCCAGCAGTTCTGAGAGCAATGAGCAGTTCTTC

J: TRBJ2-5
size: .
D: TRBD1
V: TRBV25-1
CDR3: CASSRQGSRMETQYF
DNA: TGTGCCAGCAGTAGACAGGGAAGTCGTATGGAGACCCAGTACTTC

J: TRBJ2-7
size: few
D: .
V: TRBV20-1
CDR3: CSAADPAYEQYF
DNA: TGCAGTGCTGCAGACCCCGCCTACGAGCAGTACTTC

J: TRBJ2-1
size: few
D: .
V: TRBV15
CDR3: CATSRDLPRVHNEQFF
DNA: TGTGCCACCAGCAGAGATCTCCCCAGGGTCCACAATGAGCAGTTCTTC

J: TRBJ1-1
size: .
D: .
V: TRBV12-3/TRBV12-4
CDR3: CASSKGSEAFF
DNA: TGTGCCAGCAGTAAAGGGAGCGAAGCTTTCTTT

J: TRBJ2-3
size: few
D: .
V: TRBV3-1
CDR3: CASSVVTGVERDTQYF
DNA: TGTGCCAGCAGCGTGGTTACGGGAGTGGAGAGAGATACGCAGTATTTT

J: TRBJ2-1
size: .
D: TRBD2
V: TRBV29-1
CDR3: CSVPLAGGGNEQFF
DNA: TGCAGCGTTCCCTTAGCGGGAGGAGGCAATGAGCAGTTCTTC

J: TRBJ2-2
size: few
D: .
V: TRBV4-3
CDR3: CASSLSTRLTNGELFF
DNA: TGCGCCAGCAGCCTCTCAACGAGACTAACCAACGGGGAGCTGTTTTTT

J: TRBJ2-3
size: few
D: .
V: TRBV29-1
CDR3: CSVVPRTVDTQYF
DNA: TGCAGCGTTGTCCCCCGGACGGTGGATACGCAGTATTTT

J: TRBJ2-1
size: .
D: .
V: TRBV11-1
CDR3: CASSLVGIYNEQFF
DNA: TGTGCCAGCAGCTTAGTCGGGATCTACAATGAGCAGTTCTTC

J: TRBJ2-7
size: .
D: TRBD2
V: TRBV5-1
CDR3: CASSLISGRAGYEQYF
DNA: TGCGCCAGCAGCTTGATTAGCGGGAGGGCCGGGTACGAGCAGTACTTC

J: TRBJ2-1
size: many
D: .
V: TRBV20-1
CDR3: CSARWGYNEQFF
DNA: TGCAGTGCTAGGTGGGGATACAATGAGCAGTTCTTC

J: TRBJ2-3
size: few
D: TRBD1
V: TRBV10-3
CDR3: CAIKGQGAPPDTQYF
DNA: TGTGCCATCAAAGGACAGGGGGCCCCCCCCGATACGCAGTATTTT

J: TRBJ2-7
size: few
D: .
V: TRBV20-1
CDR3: CSARMSEQYF
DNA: TGCAGTGCTAGAATGTCCGAGCAGTACTTC

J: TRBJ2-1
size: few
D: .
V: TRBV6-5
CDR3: CASSYTGGLASEQFF
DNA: TGTGCCAGCAGTTATACCGGGGGGCTAGCAAGTGAGCAGTTCTTC

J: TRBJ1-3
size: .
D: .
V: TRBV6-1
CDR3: CASGTGVTSGNTIYF
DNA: TGTGCCAGCGGAACGGGGGTAACCTCTGGAAACACCATATATTTT

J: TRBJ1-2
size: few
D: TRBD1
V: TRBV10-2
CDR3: CASSDFEGQGSGYTF
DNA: TGCGCCAGCAGTGACTTCGAAGGACAGGGTAGCGGCTACACCTTC

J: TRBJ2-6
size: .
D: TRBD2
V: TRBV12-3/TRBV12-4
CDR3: CASSLESPLAGVAGANVLTF
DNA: TGTGCCAGCAGTTTAGAGTCCCCACTAGCGGGAGTAGCTGGGGCCAACGTCCTGACTTTC

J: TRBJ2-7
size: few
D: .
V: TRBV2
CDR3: CASSRDFTSQQYF
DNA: TGTGCCAGCAGTCGGGACTTTACCTCTCAGCAGTACTTC

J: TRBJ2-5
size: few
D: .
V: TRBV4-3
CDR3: CASSQIHSDQETQYF
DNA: TGCGCCAGCAGCCAAATCCATAGCGACCAAGAGACCCAGTACTTC

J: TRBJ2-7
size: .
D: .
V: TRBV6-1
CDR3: CASSEFLGVYEQYF
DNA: TGTGCCAGCAGTGAATTTCTAGGAGTCTACGAGCAGTACTTC

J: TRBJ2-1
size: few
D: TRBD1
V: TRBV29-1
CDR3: CSVGTGYYNEQFF
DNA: TGCAGCGTTGGGACAGGGTACTACAATGAGCAGTTCTTC

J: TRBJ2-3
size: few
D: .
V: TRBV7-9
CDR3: CASSLVEGGTDTQYF
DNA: TGTGCCAGCAGCTTAGTCGAAGGGGGGACAGATACGCAGTATTTT

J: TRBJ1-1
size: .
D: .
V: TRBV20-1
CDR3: CSAREPGVNTEAFF
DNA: TGCAGTGCTAGAGAGCCCGGGGTGAACACTGAAGCTTTCTTT

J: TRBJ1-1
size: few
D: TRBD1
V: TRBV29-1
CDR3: CSGLTGGYTEAFF
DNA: TGCAGCGGCCTTACAGGGGGCTACACTGAAGCTTTCTTT

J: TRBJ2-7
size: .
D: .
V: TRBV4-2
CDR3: CASSQRTTKNYEQYF
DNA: TGTGCCAGCAGCCAGAGGACAACCAAGAACTACGAGCAGTACTTC